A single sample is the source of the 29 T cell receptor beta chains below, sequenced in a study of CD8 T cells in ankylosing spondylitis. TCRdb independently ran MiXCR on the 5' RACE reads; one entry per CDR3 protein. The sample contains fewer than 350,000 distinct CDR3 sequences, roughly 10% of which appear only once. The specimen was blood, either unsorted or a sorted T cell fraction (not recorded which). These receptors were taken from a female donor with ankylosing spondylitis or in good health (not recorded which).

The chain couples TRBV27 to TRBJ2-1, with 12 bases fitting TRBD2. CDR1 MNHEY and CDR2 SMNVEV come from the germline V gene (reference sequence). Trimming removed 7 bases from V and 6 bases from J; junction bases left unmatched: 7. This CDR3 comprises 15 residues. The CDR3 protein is CASTLTSGSGNEQFF. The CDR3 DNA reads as TGTGCCAGCACCTTGACTAGCGGGAGTGGCAATGAGCAGTTCTTC.

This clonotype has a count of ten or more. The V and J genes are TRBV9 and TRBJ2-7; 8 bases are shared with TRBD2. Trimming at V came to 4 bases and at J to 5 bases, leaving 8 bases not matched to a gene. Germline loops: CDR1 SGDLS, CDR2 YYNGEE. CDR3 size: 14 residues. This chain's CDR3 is CASSLDSGSDEQYF. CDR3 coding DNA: TGTGCCAGCAGCCTCGACAGCGGGAGTGACGAGCAGTACTTC.

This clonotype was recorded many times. CDR3 amino acids: CSGSGNTEAFF. CDR3 nucleotides: TGCAGTGGTTCCGGGAACACTGAAGCTTTCTTT. This chain connects TRBV20-1 to TRBJ1-1; D call uncertain. The CDR3 is 11 amino acids. CDR1 DFQATT and CDR2 SNEGSKA come from the germline V gene (reference sequence). Trimming shortened V by 7 bases and J by 1 base, and 7 bases separated the two germline ends.

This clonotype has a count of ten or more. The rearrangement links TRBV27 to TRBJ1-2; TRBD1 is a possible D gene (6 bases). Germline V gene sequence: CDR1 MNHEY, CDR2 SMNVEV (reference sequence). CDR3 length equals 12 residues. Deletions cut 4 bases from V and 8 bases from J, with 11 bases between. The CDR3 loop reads CASSYRVGGYTF. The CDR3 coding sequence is TGTGCCAGCAGTTACAGGGTCGGGGGCTACACCTTC.

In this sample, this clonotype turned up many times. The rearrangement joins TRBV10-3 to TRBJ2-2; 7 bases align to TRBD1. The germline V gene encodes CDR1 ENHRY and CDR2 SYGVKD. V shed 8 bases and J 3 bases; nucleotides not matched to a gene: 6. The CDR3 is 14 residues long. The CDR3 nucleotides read TGTGCCATCGGTCCGGGGACAGACACCGGGGAGCTGTTTTTT. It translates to CAIGPGTDTGELFF.

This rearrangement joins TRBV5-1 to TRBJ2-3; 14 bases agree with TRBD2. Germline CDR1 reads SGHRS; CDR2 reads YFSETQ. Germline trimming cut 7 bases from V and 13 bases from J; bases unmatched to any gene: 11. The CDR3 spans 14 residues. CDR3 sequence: CASAKGTSGGSEYF. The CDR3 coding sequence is TGCGCCAGCGCTAAGGGGACTAGCGGGGGTTCGGAGTATTTT.

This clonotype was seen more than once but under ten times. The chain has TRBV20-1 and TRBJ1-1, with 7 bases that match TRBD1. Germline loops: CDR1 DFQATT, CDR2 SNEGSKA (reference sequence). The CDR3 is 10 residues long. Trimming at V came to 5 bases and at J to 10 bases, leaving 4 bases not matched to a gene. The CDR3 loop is CSAGGGTAFF. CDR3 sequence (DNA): TGCAGTGCTGGAGGGGGCACAGCTTTCTTT.

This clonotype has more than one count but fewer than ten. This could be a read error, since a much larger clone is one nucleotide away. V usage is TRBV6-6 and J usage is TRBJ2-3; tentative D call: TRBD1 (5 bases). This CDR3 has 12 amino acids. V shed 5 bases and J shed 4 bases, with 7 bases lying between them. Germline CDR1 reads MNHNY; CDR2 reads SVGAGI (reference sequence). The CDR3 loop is CASSPGPDTQYF. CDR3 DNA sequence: TGTGCCAGCAGTCCAGGGCCAGATACGCAGTATTTT.

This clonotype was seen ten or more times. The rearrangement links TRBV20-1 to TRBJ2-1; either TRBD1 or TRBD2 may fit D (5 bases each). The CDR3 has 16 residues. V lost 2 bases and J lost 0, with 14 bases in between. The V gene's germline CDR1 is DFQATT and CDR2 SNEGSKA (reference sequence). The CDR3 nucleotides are TGCAGTGCTAGAAAGAGGGGATCCATCTCCTACAATGAGCAGTTCTTC. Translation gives CSARKRGSISYNEQFF.

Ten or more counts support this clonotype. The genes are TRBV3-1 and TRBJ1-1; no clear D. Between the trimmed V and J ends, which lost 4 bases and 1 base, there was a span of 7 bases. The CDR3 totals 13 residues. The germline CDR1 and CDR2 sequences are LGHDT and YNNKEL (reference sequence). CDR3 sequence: CASSPTENTEAFF. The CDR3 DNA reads TGTGCCAGCAGCCCCACAGAGAACACTGAAGCTTTCTTT.

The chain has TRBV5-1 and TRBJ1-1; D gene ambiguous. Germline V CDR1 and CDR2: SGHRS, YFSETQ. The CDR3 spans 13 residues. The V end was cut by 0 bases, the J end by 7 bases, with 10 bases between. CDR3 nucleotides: TGCGCCAGCAGCTTGGGGGAAAACGGTGAAGCTTTCTTT. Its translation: CASSLGENGEAFF.

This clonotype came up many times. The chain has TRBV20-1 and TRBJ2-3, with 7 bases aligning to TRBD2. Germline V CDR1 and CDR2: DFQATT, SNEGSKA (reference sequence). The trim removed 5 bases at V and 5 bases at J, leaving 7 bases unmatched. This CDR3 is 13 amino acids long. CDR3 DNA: TGCAGTGCTTTTCGCCCGGGGGGAGATACGCAGTATTTT. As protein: CSAFRPGGDTQYF.

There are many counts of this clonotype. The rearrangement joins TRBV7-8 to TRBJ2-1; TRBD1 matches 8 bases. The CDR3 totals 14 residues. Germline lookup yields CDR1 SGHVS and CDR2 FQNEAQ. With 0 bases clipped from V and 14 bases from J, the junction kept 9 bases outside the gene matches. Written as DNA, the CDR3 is TGTGCCAGCAGCTTAGCTACGCATGGACAGGGCGAGTTCTTC. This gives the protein CASSLATHGQGEFF.

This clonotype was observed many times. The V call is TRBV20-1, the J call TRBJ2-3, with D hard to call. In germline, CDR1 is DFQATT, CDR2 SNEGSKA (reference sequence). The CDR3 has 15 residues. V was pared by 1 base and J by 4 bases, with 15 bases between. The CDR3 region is CSARGPSHAPDTQYF. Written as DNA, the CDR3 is TGCAGTGCTAGAGGTCCTTCCCACGCCCCAGATACGCAGTATTTT.

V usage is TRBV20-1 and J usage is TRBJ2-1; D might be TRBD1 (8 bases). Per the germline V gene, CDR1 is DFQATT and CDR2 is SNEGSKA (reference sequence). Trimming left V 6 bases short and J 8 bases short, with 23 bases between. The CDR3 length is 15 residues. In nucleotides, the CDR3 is TGCAGTGCAACCCCGGAGGACAGGGCGGGGGATGAGCAGTTCTTC. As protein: CSATPEDRAGDEQFF.

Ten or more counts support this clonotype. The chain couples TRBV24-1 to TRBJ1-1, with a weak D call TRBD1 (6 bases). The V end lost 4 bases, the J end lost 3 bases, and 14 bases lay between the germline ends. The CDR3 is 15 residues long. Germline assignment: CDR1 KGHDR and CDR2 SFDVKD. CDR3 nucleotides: TGTGCCACCAGTGAAGCCGGGAAGGGGGACACTGAAGCTTTCTTT. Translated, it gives CATSEAGKGDTEAFF.

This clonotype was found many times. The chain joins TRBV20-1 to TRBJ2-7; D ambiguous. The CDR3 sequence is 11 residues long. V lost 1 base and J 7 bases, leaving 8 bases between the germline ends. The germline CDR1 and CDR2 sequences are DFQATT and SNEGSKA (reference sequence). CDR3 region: CSARGAKEQYF. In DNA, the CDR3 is TGCAGTGCTAGAGGGGCGAAAGAGCAGTACTTC.

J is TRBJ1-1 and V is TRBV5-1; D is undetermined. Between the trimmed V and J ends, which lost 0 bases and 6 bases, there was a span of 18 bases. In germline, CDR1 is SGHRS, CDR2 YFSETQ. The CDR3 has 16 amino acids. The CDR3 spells CASSLDGFRFSAEAFF. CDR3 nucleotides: TGCGCCAGCAGCTTGGACGGGTTTCGTTTTTCCGCTGAAGCTTTCTTT.

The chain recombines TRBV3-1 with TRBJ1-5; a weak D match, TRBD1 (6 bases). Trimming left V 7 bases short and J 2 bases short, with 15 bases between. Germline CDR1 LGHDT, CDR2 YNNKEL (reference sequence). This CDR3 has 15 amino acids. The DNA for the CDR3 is TGTGCCAGCACCCCCGGCGGGGGCGGCAATCAGCCCCAGCATTTT. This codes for CASTPGGGGNQPQHF.

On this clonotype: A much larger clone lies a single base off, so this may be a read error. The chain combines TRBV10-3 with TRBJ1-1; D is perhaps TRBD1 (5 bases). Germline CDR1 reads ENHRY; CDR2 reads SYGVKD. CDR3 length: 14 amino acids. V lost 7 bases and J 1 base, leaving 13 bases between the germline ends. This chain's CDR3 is CAINGGAENTEAFF. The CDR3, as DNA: TGTGCCATCAATGGAGGGGCAGAGAACACTGAAGCTTTCTTT.

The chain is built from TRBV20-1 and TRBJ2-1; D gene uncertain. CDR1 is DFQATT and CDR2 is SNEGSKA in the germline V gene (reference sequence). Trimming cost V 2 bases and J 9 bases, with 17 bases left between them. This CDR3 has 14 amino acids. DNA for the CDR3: TGCAGTGCTAGATCCGGACGAGGACGGCGTGAGCAGTTCTTC. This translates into CSARSGRGRREQFF.

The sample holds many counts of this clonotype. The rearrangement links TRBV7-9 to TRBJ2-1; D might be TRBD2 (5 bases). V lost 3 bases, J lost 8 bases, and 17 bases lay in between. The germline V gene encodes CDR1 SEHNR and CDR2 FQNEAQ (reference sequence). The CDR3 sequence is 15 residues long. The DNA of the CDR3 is TGTGCCAGCAGCTTGCCCTCCCTAGGAGGTGATGAGCAGTTCTTC. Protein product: CASSLPSLGGDEQFF.

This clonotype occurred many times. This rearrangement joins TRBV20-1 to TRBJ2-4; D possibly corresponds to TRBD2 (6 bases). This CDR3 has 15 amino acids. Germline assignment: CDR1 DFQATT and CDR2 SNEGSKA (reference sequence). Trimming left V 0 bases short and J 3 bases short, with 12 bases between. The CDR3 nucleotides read TGCAGTGCTAGAGACGGGAGTGAAGTCAAAAACATTCAGTACTTC. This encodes CSARDGSEVKNIQYF.

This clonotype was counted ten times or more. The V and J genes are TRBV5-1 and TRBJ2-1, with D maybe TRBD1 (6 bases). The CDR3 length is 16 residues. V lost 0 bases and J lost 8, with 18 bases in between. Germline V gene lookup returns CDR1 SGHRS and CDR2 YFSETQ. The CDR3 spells CASSLAAGAVRDEQFF. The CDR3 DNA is TGCGCCAGCAGCTTGGCGGCAGGGGCCGTAAGGGATGAGCAGTTCTTC. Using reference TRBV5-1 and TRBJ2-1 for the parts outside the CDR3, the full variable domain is KAGVTQTPRYLIKTRGQQVTLSCSPISGHRSVSWYQQTPGQGLQFLFEYFSETQRNKGNFPGRFSGRQFSNSRSEMNVSTLELGDSALYLCASSLAAGAVRDEQFFGPGTRLTVL.

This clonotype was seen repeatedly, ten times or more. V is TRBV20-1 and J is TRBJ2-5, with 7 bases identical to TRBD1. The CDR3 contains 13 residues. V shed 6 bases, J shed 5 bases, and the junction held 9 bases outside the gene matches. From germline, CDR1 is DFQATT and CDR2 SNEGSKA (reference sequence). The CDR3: CSADRVVWETQYF. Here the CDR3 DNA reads TGCAGTGCAGACAGGGTTGTTTGGGAGACCCAGTACTTC.

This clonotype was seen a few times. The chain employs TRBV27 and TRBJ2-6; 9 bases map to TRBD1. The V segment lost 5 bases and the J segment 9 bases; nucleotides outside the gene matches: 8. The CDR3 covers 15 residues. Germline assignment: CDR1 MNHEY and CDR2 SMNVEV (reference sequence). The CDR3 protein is CASSPAGQGGNVLTF. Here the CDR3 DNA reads TGTGCCAGCAGTCCCGCGGGACAGGGTGGCAACGTCCTGACTTTC.

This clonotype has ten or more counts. This chain's CDR3 is CATSRVDFLSTDTQYF. CDR3 nucleotide sequence: TGTGCCACCAGCAGAGTAGACTTCTTAAGCACAGATACGCAGTATTTT. J is TRBJ2-3 and V is TRBV15; D uncertain. With 1 base removed from V and 0 bases from J, the gap between germline ends came to 11 bases. The CDR3 is 16 amino acids. Looked up from germline, CDR1 is LNHNV and CDR2 is YYDKDF (reference sequence).

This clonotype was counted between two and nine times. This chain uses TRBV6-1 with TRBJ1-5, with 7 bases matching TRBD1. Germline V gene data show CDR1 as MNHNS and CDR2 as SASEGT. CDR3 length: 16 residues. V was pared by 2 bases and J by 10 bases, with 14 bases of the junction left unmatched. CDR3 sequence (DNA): TGTGCCAGCAGTGAATGGAAGGGGGCGACCGATGCACCCCAGCATTTT. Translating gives CASSEWKGATDAPQHF.

CDR3 loop: CSASDLEDAGYSNQPQHF. The CDR3 coding sequence is TGCAGTGCTAGTGACCTAGAGGACGCTGGATATAGCAATCAGCCCCAGCATTTT. The chain employs TRBV20-1 and TRBJ1-5; D not certain. The CDR3 loop spans 18 amino acids. V was clipped by 3 bases and J by 0 bases, with 21 bases between them. CDR1 and CDR2 (germline): DFQATT, SNEGSKA (reference sequence).